One sample yielded the 27 T cell receptor beta chains listed below, sequenced in a study of radiation and T cells in renal cell carcinoma. TCRdb keeps only in-frame clones here, not all; method: immunoSEQ multiplex PCR. The repertoire includes roughly 12,000 clones, over 60% of them detected once, and roughly 19% sits in the top ten. Treatment specified: treatment-naive control, cytoreductive nephrectomy. Sequences were derived from tumor tissue, sampled from a patient whose treatment was nephrectomy without radiotherapy. The receptor source for this set is a woman aged 80 or over with renal cell carcinoma.

The chain couples TRBV7-2 to TRBJ2-2; TRBD1 matches at 11 bases. CDR3 size: 15 residues. Germline lookup yields CDR1 SGHTA and CDR2 FQGNSA. Germline trimming cut 3 bases from V and 6 bases from J; bases unmatched to any gene: 3. Here the CDR3 DNA reads TGTGCCAGCAGCTTGGACAGGGGGCGTGCCGGGGAGCTGTTTTTT. Its translation: CASSLDRGRAGELFF. Full variable domain (outside the CDR3, taken from reference TRBV7-2 and TRBJ2-2): GAGVSQSPSNKVTEKGKDVELRCDPISGHTALYWYRQSLGQGLEFLIYFQGNSAPDKSGLPSDRFSAERTGGSVSTLTIQRTQQEDSAVYLCASSLDRGRAGELFFGEGSRLTVL.

This chain joins TRBV7-9 and TRBJ2-3, with 11 bases lining up with TRBD2. The CDR3 has 15 amino acids. J gave up 8 bases and V 5 bases, and 9 bases lay outside the gene matches. CDR1 is SEHNR and CDR2 is FQNEAQ in the germline V gene (reference sequence). CDR3 coding DNA: TGTGCCAGCAGCCCGACTAGCGGGGCTCCGGGTACGCAGTATTTT. Its translation: CASSPTSGAPGTQYF.

The chain joins TRBV2 to TRBJ2-7; tentative D call: TRBD2 (6 bases). The length of the CDR3 is 14 residues. The V gene lost 0 bases and the J gene lost 3 bases, with 9 bases spanning the gap. The germline CDR1 and CDR2 sequences are SNHLY and FYNNEI. The DNA of the CDR3 is TGTGCCAGCAGTGAAGCGCCCGGGAGCTACGAGCAGTACTTC. The encoded protein is CASSEAPGSYEQYF.

The CDR3 DNA follows: TGTGCCAGCACACGACAGGGGTGGAATCAGCCCCAGCATTTT. Translation: CASTRQGWNQPQHF. The chain carries TRBV28 and TRBJ1-5; 8 bases are a match to TRBD1. V lost 7 bases, J lost 4 bases, and 6 bases stayed unmatched. CDR3 length: 14 amino acids. CDR1 and CDR2 from the germline V gene are MDHEN and SYDVKM.

This sequence joins TRBV7-8 and TRBJ2-6, with 9 bases aligning to TRBD1. Germline CDR1 SGHVS, CDR2 FQNEAQ. V lost 5 bases, J lost 4 bases, and 6 bases stayed unmatched. CDR3 length equals 16 residues. The CDR3 protein is CASSRTGGFGANVLTF. CDR3 sequence (DNA): TGTGCCAGCAGCCGTACAGGGGGCTTCGGGGCCAACGTCCTGACTTTC.

The rearrangement joins TRBV7-9 to TRBJ1-1, with a possible D match to TRBD1 (5 bases). This CDR3 comprises 15 residues. Germline V gene lookup returns CDR1 SEHNR and CDR2 FQNEAQ (reference sequence). The V and J ends lost 5 bases and 3 bases respectively, with 16 bases between them. CDR3 protein: CASSQTAGRYTEAFF. CDR3 sequence (DNA): TGTGCCAGCAGCCAAACGGCAGGGAGGTACACTGAAGCTTTCTTT.

The rearrangement links TRBV4-2 to TRBJ2-5; 12 nucleotides agree with TRBD2. The CDR3 is 18 amino acids. CDR1 and CDR2 (germline): LGHNA, YNFKEQ. J was trimmed by 1 base and V by 1 base; bases with no gene match: 7. This chain's CDR3 is CASSQALRTSGAQETQYF. As DNA, the CDR3 is TGTGCCAGCAGCCAAGCTTTGCGGACTAGCGGGGCCCAAGAGACCCAGTACTTC.

The chain recombines TRBV5-8 with TRBJ1-1, with TRBD1 matching 7 bases. V dropped 2 bases and J dropped 10; count of bases not matched to a gene: 5. The CDR3 sequence is 12 residues long. The germline V gene encodes CDR1 SGHTS and CDR2 YDEGEE. The CDR3 here is CASSFLRTGAFF. The DNA for the CDR3 is TGTGCCAGCAGCTTCCTTCGGACAGGAGCTTTCTTT.

The V and J genes are TRBV6-1 and TRBJ2-1, with 7 bases identical to TRBD1. V lost 5 bases and J lost 5; bases outside the gene matches: 3. CDR1 MNHNS and CDR2 SASEGT come from the germline V gene. The CDR3 runs 13 residues. CDR3 sequence: CASSWTGNNEQFF. CDR3 DNA sequence: TGTGCCAGCAGTTGGACAGGTAACAATGAGCAGTTCTTC.

This chain uses TRBV28 with TRBJ2-1; 12 bases are shared with TRBD2. The length of the CDR3 is 15 residues. Trimming cost V 3 bases and J 7 bases; bases outside gene matches: 4. CDR1 is MDHEN, CDR2 SYDVKM, per germline. CDR3 sequence (DNA): TGTGCCAGCAGTTTTGCTAGCGGGGGGGTGAATGAGCAGTTCTTC. This translates into CASSFASGGVNEQFF.

This clone was counted a few times. The J gene is TRBJ1-5, the V gene TRBV7-2; D uncertain. In germline, CDR1 is SGHTA, CDR2 FQGNSA. The CDR3 consists of 15 residues. V lost 1 base and J 6 bases, leaving 13 bases between the germline ends. CDR3 in DNA: TGTGCCAGCAGCTTAGTCTCTGGGGAGGCTCAGCCCCAGCATTTT. Encoded protein: CASSLVSGEAQPQHF.

Concerning this clone: One end of the junction varies from germline; a read error may be responsible. The chain combines TRBV7-6 with TRBJ2-7; D ambiguous. There are 13 residues in the CDR3. Germline V CDR1 and CDR2: SGHVS, FNYEAQ. The DNA for the CDR3 is TGTGCCAGCAGCTTAAGGACCTCCGACGAGCAGTACTTC. Protein sequence: CASSLRTSDEQYF.

This sequence joins TRBV10-3 and TRBJ2-3; 13 bases agree with TRBD2. V shed 0 bases and J 1 base; nucleotides not matched to a gene: 7. Germline V gene lookup returns CDR1 ENHRY and CDR2 SYGVKD. The CDR3 contains 19 residues. The CDR3 region has the DNA TGTGCCATCAGTGAGTCTCAACTAGCGGGGGGGCCGGGCACAGATACGCAGTATTTT. This sequence encodes CAISESQLAGGPGTDTQYF.

The chain employs TRBV2 and TRBJ1-1; D gene uncertain. CDR3 length: 16 amino acids. Germline CDR1 is SNHLY and CDR2 is FYNNEI. The ends were cut back, 6 bases at V and 1 base at J, with 18 bases in the middle. CDR3 nucleotide sequence: TGTGCCAGCAGCGCCCGGTGGGTATCTGGGAACACTGAAGCTTTCTTT. Encoded protein: CASSARWVSGNTEAFF.

V gene TRBV2 combines with J gene TRBJ1-2; the D gene is possibly TRBD1 (6 bases). Deletions cut 6 bases from V and 8 bases from J, with 19 bases between. Germline CDR1 is SNHLY and CDR2 is FYNNEI. The CDR3 extends over 14 amino acids. The CDR3 DNA is TGTGCCAGCAGAGAATCCGTGGGGGCGCGCGGCTACACCTTC. This encodes CASRESVGARGYTF.

CDR3 bases: TGTGCCAGCTCACCCGGGACAACCTACGAGCAGTACGTC. The encoded protein is CASSPGTTYEQYV. The chain employs TRBV18 and TRBJ2-7; tentatively, D is TRBD1 (6 bases). Deletions cut 3 bases from V and 2 bases from J, with 8 bases between. CDR3 size: 13 residues. Germline V gene data show CDR1 as KGHSH and CDR2 as LQKENI.

The chain employs TRBV5-1 and TRBJ1-2; 11 positions match TRBD1. Germline trimming cut 0 bases from V and 6 bases from J; bases unmatched to any gene: 1. The CDR3 is made up of 14 amino acids. Germline CDR1 and CDR2: SGHRS and YFSETQ. The CDR3 nucleotides are TGCGCCAGCAGCTTGGGGACAGGGGGCAATGGCTACACCTTC. It yields the protein CASSLGTGGNGYTF.

This clone came up a few times. CDR3 sequence (DNA): TGTGCCAGCAGCTTAGCTAAGGGACAGTTAAACATTCAGTACTTC. It yields the protein CASSLAKGQLNIQYF. The rearrangement uses TRBV7-8 and TRBJ2-4, with 7 positions matching TRBD1. Per germline, CDR1 SGHVS and CDR2 FQNEAQ. The CDR3 runs 15 residues. V shed 0 bases, J shed 6 bases, and the junction held 5 bases outside the gene matches.

The rearrangement joins TRBV7-8 to TRBJ1-2; D call uncertain. CDR3 size: 13 residues. The germline CDR1 and CDR2 sequences are SGHVS and FQNEAQ. The V gene lost 5 bases and the J gene lost 6 bases, with 13 bases spanning the gap. The CDR3 loop reads CASSPQAVNGYTF. The CDR3 DNA reads as TGTGCCAGCAGCCCCCAGGCAGTTAATGGCTACACCTTC.

The gene calls are TRBV11-2 and TRBJ2-3; D is tentatively TRBD1 or TRBD2 (5 bases each). Germline assignment: CDR1 SGHAT and CDR2 FQNNGV. V dropped 1 base and J dropped 4 bases, with 15 bases sitting between them. This CDR3 comprises 16 residues. CDR3 nucleotide sequence: TGTGCCAGCAGCTTAGGAGGGTGGGGGAGAGCAGATACGCAGTATTTT. This codes for CASSLGGWGRADTQYF. Together with reference TRBV11-2 and TRBJ2-3, the CDR3 gives the full variable domain: EAGVAQSPRYKIIEKRQSVAFWCNPISGHATLYWYQQILGQGPKLLIQFQNNGVVDDSQLPKDRFSAERLKGVDSTLKIQPAKLEDSAVYLCASSLGGWGRADTQYFGPGTRLTVL.

The CDR3 sequence: CASSATLAGGLGSDTQYF. CDR3 nucleotides: TGTGCCAGCAGTGCCACCCTAGCGGGGGGGCTCGGCTCAGATACGCAGTATTTT. The chain recombines TRBV2 with TRBJ2-3; 12 positions agree with TRBD2. The CDR3 loop spans 18 amino acids. Trimming cost V 4 bases and J 4 bases; bases outside gene matches: 12. CDR1 SNHLY and CDR2 FYNNEI come from the germline V gene.

The rearrangement joins TRBV6-5 to TRBJ2-7, with 8 positions matching TRBD1. Germline-derived CDR1 and CDR2 are MNHEY and SVGAGI. V lost 4 bases to trimming and J lost 9 bases; unmatched junction nucleotides: 11. This CDR3 contains 14 residues. The CDR3 DNA is TGTGCCAGCAGTTTCGGACAGGGCCGGTTAGGGCAGTACTTC. Translation gives CASSFGQGRLGQYF.

This clone was seen just once. J is TRBJ1-2 and V is TRBV2; a weak D match, TRBD1 (5 bases). Germline CDR1 and CDR2: SNHLY and FYNNEI. V was shortened by 3 bases and J by 4 bases, with 9 bases between the two germline ends. The length of the CDR3 is 13 residues. CDR3: CASSDREGYGYTF. Here the CDR3 DNA reads TGTGCCAGCAGTGACAGGGAGGGCTATGGCTACACCTTC.

The J gene is TRBJ1-2, the V gene TRBV5-4, with D possibly matching TRBD1 (5 bases). The germline V gene encodes CDR1 SGHNT and CDR2 YYREEE (reference sequence). V lost 1 base to trimming and J lost 2 bases, with 9 bases between them. The CDR3 loop spans 14 amino acids. For the CDR3, the DNA is TGTGCCAGCAGCTTGCGACAGATCAACTATGGCTACACCTTC. This gives the protein CASSLRQINYGYTF.

V is TRBV4-3 and J is TRBJ1-1, with D hard to call. This CDR3 region has 15 residues. V shed 0 bases and J shed 3 bases, with 11 bases lying between them. The germline CDR1 and CDR2 sequences are LGHNA and YSLEER. The CDR3: CASSQEVLSDTEAFF. DNA of the CDR3: TGCGCCAGCAGCCAAGAGGTCCTGTCGGACACTGAAGCTTTCTTT.

The gene calls are TRBV6-1 and TRBJ2-5, with D perhaps TRBD1 (6 bases). Between the trimmed V and J ends, which lost 8 bases and 4 bases, there was a span of 14 bases. The CDR3 is 13 residues long. CDR1 MNHNS and CDR2 SASEGT come from the germline V gene. CDR3 DNA: TGTGCCAGCTCCTCAGTGGGGGCAGAGACCCAGTACTTC. Translated: CASSSVGAETQYF.

In its sample, this clone was seen a few times. The chain joins TRBV5-4 to TRBJ2-1, with a tentative D call TRBD2 (5 bases). Looked up from germline, CDR1 is SGHNT and CDR2 is YYREEE (reference sequence). V gave up 4 bases and J gave up 12 bases, with 26 bases separating them. The CDR3 covers 16 residues. The CDR3 region has the DNA TGTGCCAGCAGCGCTTGGTGGGCAGGCCGGGATCAAGGGCAGTTCTTC. The encoded protein is CASSAWWAGRDQGQFF. Variable domain in full (rest from reference TRBV5-4 and TRBJ2-1): ETGVTQSPTHLIKTRGQQVTLRCSSQSGHNTVSWYQQALGQGPQFIFQYYREEENGRGNFPPRFSGLQFPNYSSELNVNALELDDSALYLCASSAWWAGRDQGQFFGPGTRLTVL.